The 19 T cell receptor beta chains below all came from one sample that was sequenced in a study of vaccination and CD4 T cells after COVID-19. The treatment is: roughly ten-day PBMC culture with coronavirus spike peptide pools or control peptides (ViraFEST assay). Oncomine TCR Beta short-read sequencing was applied to DNA from cultured CD4+ T cells. TCRdb reprocessed the PCR reads with MiXCR, giving one entry per CDR3 protein. Among about 20,000 distinct CDR3 sequences listed, roughly 45% were seen once. Antigens for these TCRs are unknown. Sequenced sample: CD4+ T cells from blood, cultured in vitro. These receptors all stem from a human donor who had recovered from COVID-19.

This chain connects TRBV23-1 to TRBJ2-7; 10 bases are shared with TRBD1. TRBV23-1 is labeled an ORF, and its function is uncertain. The junction had 5 bases not matched to a gene; V was cut back by 8 bases and J by 4 bases. The CDR3 totals 13 residues. CDR3 amino acids: CASWDRGMYEQYF. The CDR3 DNA follows: TGCGCCAGCTGGGACAGGGGTATGTACGAGCAGTACTTC.

The table lists this clonotype with a count of one. The chain recombines TRBV7-2 with TRBJ1-3; D is ambiguous. Trimming took 1 base from V and 4 from J, leaving 14 bases between them. Per the germline V gene, CDR1 is SGHTA and CDR2 is FQGNSA. This CDR3 has 16 residues. This CDR3 reads CASSLGGLVGGNTIYF. Here the CDR3 DNA reads TGTGCCAGCAGCTTAGGGGGTTTAGTGGGCGGAAACACCATATATTTT.

This chain connects TRBV20-1 to TRBJ1-2; D uncertain. CDR1 is DFQATT and CDR2 is SNEGSKA in the germline V gene (reference sequence). There are 11 residues in the CDR3. V lost 3 bases, J lost 2 bases, and 4 bases lay in between. This CDR3 is CSARVNYGYTF. The CDR3 coding sequence is TGCAGTGCTAGGGTCAACTATGGCTACACCTTC.

V gene TRBV25-1 combines with J gene TRBJ1-1; D remains unclear. The CDR3 has 13 amino acids. CDR1 is MGHDK, CDR2 SYGVNS, per germline. V lost 5 bases, J lost 5 bases, and 12 bases lay in between. CDR3 region: CASSLRARTEAFF. In nucleotides, the CDR3 is TGTGCCAGCAGTCTTAGGGCAAGGACTGAAGCTTTCTTT.

This sequence joins TRBV5-5 and TRBJ2-2; no firm D call. This CDR3 comprises 13 residues. Per germline, CDR1 SGHKS and CDR2 YYEKEE (reference sequence). Trimming took 5 bases from V and 7 from J, leaving 12 bases between them. The CDR3 DNA follows: TGTGCCAGCAGACACTTGGTAGGCGGGGAGCTGTTTTTT. Amino acid sequence: CASRHLVGGELFF.

The genes are TRBV24-1 and TRBJ2-5, with TRBD1 matching 9 bases. J lost 0 bases, V lost 4 bases, and 8 bases had no gene match. The CDR3 runs to 17 residues. Germline CDR1 KGHDR, CDR2 SFDVKD. The CDR3 nucleotides are TGTGCCACCAGTGACTCCGGGACAGGGACCTACCAAGAGACCCAGTACTTC. Amino acid sequence: CATSDSGTGTYQETQYF.

The chain is built from TRBV12-3 or TRBV12-4 and TRBJ1-6; weak D call: TRBD1 (5 bases). This CDR3 is 14 amino acids long. V gave up 3 bases and J gave up 9 bases, with 12 bases separating them. CDR3 region: CASSLGTFGSPLHF. The CDR3 bases are TGTGCCAGCAGTTTGGGGACCTTTGGTTCACCCCTCCACTTT.

The CDR3 DNA sequence: TGCAGTGCTAGAGGCGGGACATTCGAGCAGTACTTC. Translated, it gives CSARGGTFEQYF. The chain joins TRBV20-1 to TRBJ2-7; either TRBD1 or TRBD2 may supply D (6 bases each). The CDR3 runs to 12 residues. V was cut by 1 base and J by 6 bases, with 10 bases left in between. Germline CDR1 DFQATT, CDR2 SNEGSKA (reference sequence).

This chain connects TRBV7-8 to TRBJ2-3; TRBD2 might be the D (6 bases). Germline CDR1 SGHVS, CDR2 FQNEAQ. Trimming took off 5 bases at V and 4 bases at J, with 13 bases between the two ends. The CDR3 runs 14 residues. The CDR3 bases are TGTGCCAGCAGCCGGGGGTGGGGGTCAGATACGCAGTATTTT. This encodes CASSRGWGSDTQYF.

This chain links TRBV7-2 with TRBJ2-7, with D possibly TRBD2 on 6 matching bases. The CDR3 is 13 amino acids. Trimming removed 5 bases from V and 4 bases from J, with 12 bases in between. The germline V gene encodes CDR1 SGHTA and CDR2 FQGNSA. CDR3 sequence: CASSQGGGYEQYF. The CDR3 DNA follows: TGTGCCAGCAGCCAGGGTGGGGGGTACGAGCAGTACTTC.

V is TRBV7-3 and J is TRBJ1-6, with D maybe TRBD1 (5 bases). There are 15 residues in the CDR3. The germline gives CDR1 SGHTA, CDR2 FQGTGA. With 3 bases removed from V and 9 bases from J, the gap between germline ends came to 15 bases. CDR3 bases: TGTGCCAGCAGCTTGGGACTCGGGATGTTTTCACCCCTCCACTTT. It is translated as CASSLGLGMFSPLHF.

This clonotype was seen more than once but under ten times. The V call is TRBV7-2, the J call TRBJ1-2; no clear D gene. This CDR3 has 13 residues. CDR1 and CDR2 (germline): SGHTA, FQGNSA. The V end lost 3 bases, the J end lost 6 bases, and 11 bases lay between the germline ends. Written as DNA, the CDR3 is TGTGCCAGCAGCTTTTTGGGCTCGGATGGCTACACCTTC. This encodes CASSFLGSDGYTF.

The J gene is TRBJ2-7, the V gene TRBV6-4; 9 bases map to TRBD2. The CDR3 loop spans 16 amino acids. The germline V gene has CDR1 MRHNA and CDR2 SNTAGT. Trimming removed 3 bases from V and 2 bases from J; junction bases left unmatched: 8. CDR3 in amino acids: CASSEEKREVAYEQYF. The DNA of the CDR3 is TGTGCCAGCAGTGAAGAAAAGCGGGAGGTCGCCTACGAGCAGTACTTC.

The rearrangement links TRBV27 to TRBJ2-1; D ambiguous. Deletions cut 3 bases from V and 15 bases from J, with 21 bases between. Germline V CDR1 and CDR2: MNHEY, SMNVEV (reference sequence). This CDR3 has 14 amino acids. This CDR3 is CASSFWFNQWVLFF. In DNA form, the CDR3 reads TGTGCCAGCAGTTTTTGGTTCAACCAATGGGTCTTGTTCTTC.

This clonotype has more than one count but fewer than ten. This chain uses TRBV6-4 with TRBJ2-3, with D perhaps TRBD2 (6 bases). Germline-derived CDR1 and CDR2 are MRHNA and SNTAGT. The CDR3 covers 14 residues. V was pared by 5 bases and J by 0 bases, with 9 bases between. The CDR3 sequence: CASSRGLSTDTQYF. The CDR3 DNA follows: TGTGCCAGCAGTCGAGGACTAAGCACAGATACGCAGTATTTT.

The chain combines TRBV30 with TRBJ2-3; 8 bases are shared with TRBD1. From germline, CDR1 is GTSNPN and CDR2 SVGIG (reference sequence). V dropped 2 bases and J dropped 9; count of bases not matched to a gene: 7. The CDR3 is 13 residues long. The CDR3 nucleotides read TGTGCCTGGAGTCCGAATCGACAGGGGACGCAGTATTTT. As protein: CAWSPNRQGTQYF.

This clonotype has a handful of counts. V gene TRBV5-4 combines with J gene TRBJ2-3; no clear D gene. Germline CDR1 SGHNT, CDR2 YYREEE (reference sequence). Trimming removed 4 bases at V and 2 bases at J, with 17 bases between. The CDR3 has 16 amino acids. CDR3 in DNA: TGTGCCAGCAGCGCGACAAGACCTCCGATCACAGATACGCAGTATTTT. Residues: CASSATRPPITDTQYF.

This clonotype was picked up one time. The chain employs TRBV1 and TRBJ2-2; TRBD1 is the table's D call and was not checked against the DNA. TRBV1 is marked as a pseudogene. This CDR3 contains 17 residues. The CDR3 reads CTSSDVRARSITGELFF. As DNA, the CDR3 is TGCACCAGCAGCGACGTCAGGGCGCGTTCGATCACCGGGGAGCTGTTTTTT.

The chain couples TRBV10-3 to TRBJ1-2; 9 nucleotides agree with TRBD1. Trimming cost V 11 bases and J 5 bases; bases outside gene matches: 9. Germline CDR1 is ENHRY and CDR2 is SYGVKD. The CDR3 is 13 residues long. The CDR3 region has the DNA TGTGCCCGATCAACAGGGGGCTTGTATGGCTACACCTTC. Translating it yields CARSTGGLYGYTF.